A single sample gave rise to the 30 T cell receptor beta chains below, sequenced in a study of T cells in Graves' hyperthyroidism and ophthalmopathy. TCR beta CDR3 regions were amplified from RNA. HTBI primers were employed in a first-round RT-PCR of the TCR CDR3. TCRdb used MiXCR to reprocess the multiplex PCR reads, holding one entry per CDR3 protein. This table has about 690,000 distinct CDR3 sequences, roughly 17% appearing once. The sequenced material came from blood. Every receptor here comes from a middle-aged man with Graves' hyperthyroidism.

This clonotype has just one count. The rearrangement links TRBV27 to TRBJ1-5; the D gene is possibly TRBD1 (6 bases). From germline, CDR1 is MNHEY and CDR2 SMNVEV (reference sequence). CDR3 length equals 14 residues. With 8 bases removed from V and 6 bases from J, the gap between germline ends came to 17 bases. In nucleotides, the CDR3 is TGTGCCAGCGGACGGGACGGGGGGCTTCAGCCCCAGCATTTT. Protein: CASGRDGGLQPQHF.

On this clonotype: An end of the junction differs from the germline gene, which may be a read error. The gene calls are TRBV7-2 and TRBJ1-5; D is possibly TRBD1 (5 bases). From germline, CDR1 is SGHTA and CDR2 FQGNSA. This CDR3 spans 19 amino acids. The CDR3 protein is CASSSRGTDGRYSNQPHHF. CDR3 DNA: TGTGCCAGCAGCTCCCGGGGGACGGATGGGAGATATAGCAATCAGCCCCACCATTTT. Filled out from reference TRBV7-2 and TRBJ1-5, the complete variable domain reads GAGVSQSPSNKVTEKGKDVELRCDPISGHTALYWYRQSLGQGLEFLIYFQGNSAPDKSGLPSDRFSAERTGGSVSTLTIQRTQQEDSAVYLCASSSRGTDGRYSNQPHHFGDGTRLSIL.

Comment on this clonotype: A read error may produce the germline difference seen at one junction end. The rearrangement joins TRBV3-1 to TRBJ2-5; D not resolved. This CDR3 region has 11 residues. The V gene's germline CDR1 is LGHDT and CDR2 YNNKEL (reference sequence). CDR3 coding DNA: TGTGCCGGCAGAATGGAAGAGACCCAGTACTTC. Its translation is CAGRMEETQYF.

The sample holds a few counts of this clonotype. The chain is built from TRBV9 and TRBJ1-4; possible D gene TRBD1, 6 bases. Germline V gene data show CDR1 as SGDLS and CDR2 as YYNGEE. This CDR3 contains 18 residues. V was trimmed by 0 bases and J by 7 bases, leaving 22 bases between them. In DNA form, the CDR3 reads TGTGCCAGCAGCGTAGAAGGACAGACTCTCGGACGCGGTGAAAAACTGTTTTTT. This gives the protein CASSVEGQTLGRGEKLFF.

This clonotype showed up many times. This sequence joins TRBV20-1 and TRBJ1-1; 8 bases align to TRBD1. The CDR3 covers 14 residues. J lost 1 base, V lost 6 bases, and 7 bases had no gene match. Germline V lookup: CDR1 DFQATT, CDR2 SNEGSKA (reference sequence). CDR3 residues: CSATQGAGNTEAFF. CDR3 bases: TGCAGTGCGACCCAGGGGGCTGGGAACACTGAAGCTTTCTTT.

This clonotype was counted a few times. The CDR3 protein is CASSLGDTSGSLGTGELFF. CDR3 nucleotide sequence: TGTGCCAGCAGCTTAGGGGACACTAGCGGGAGTTTAGGCACCGGGGAGCTGTTTTTT. V gene TRBV7-8 combines with J gene TRBJ2-2, with 11 bases fitting TRBD2. The V gene end was trimmed by 1 base and the J gene end by 4 bases; junction bases not matched to a gene: 11. The germline V gene has CDR1 SGHVS and CDR2 FQNEAQ. This CDR3 has 19 amino acids.

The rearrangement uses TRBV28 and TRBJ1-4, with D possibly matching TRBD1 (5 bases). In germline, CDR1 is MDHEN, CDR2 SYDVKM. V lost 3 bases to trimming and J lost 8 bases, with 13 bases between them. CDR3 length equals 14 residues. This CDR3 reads CASSFFQGLEKLFF. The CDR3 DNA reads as TGTGCCAGCAGTTTTTTTCAGGGATTGGAAAAACTGTTTTTT.

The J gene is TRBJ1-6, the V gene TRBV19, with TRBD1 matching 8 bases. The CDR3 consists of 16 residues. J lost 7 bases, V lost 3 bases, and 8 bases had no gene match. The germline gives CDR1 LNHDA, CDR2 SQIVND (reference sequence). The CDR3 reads CASSITTGDANSPLHF. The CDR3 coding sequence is TGTGCCAGTAGTATCACGACAGGGGACGCAAATTCACCCCTCCACTTT. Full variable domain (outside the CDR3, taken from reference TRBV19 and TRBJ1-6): DGGITQSPKYLFRKEGQNVTLSCEQNLNHDAMYWYRQDPGQGLRLIYYSQIVNDFQKGDIAEGYSVSREKKESFPLTVTSAQKNPTAFYLCASSITTGDANSPLHFGNGTRLTVT.

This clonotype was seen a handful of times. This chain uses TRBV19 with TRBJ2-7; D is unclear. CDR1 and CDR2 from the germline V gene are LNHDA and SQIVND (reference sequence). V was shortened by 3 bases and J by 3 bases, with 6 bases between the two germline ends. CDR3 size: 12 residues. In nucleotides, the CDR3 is TGTGCCAGTAGTATTGCCGGCTACGAGCAGTACTTC. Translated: CASSIAGYEQYF. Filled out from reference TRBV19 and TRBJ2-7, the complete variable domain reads DGGITQSPKYLFRKEGQNVTLSCEQNLNHDAMYWYRQDPGQGLRLIYYSQIVNDFQKGDIAEGYSVSREKKESFPLTVTSAQKNPTAFYLCASSIAGYEQYFGPGTRLTVT.

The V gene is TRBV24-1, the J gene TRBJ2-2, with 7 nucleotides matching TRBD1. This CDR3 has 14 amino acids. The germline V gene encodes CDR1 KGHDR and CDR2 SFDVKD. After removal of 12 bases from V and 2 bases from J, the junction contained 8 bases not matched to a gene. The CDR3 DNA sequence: TGTGCCGACGACAGGGATAGTAACACCGGGGAGCTGTTTTTT. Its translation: CADDRDSNTGELFF.

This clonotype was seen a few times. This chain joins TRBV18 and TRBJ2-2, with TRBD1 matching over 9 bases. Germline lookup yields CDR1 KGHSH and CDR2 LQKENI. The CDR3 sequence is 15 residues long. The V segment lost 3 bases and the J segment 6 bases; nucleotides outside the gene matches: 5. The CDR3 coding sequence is TGTGCCAGCTCACCCGGGACAGGGCCAGCCGGGGAGCTGTTTTTT. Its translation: CASSPGTGPAGELFF.

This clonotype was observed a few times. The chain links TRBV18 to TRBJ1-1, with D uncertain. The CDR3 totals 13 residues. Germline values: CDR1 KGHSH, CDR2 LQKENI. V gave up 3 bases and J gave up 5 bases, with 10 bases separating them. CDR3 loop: CASSPLPETEAFF. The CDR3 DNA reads TGTGCCAGCTCACCTCTTCCGGAAACTGAAGCTTTCTTT.

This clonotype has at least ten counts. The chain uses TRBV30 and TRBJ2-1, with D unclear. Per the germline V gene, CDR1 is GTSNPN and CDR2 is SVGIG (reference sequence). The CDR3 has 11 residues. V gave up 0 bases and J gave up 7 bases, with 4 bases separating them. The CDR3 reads CAWSVMNEQFF. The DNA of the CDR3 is TGTGCCTGGAGTGTAATGAATGAGCAGTTCTTC.

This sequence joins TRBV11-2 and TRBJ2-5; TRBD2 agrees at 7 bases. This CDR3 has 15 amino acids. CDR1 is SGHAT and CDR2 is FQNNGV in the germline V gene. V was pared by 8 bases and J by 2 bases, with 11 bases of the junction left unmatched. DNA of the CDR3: TGTGCCAGCGGTGGGAGGGGCCAGGCTCAAGAGACCCAGTACTTC. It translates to CASGGRGQAQETQYF.

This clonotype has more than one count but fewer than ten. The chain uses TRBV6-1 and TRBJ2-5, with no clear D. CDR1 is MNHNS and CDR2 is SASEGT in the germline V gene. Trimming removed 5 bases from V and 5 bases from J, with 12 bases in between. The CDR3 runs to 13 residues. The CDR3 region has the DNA TGTGCCAGCAGTCACCCCGTCAGCGAGACCCAGTACTTC. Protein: CASSHPVSETQYF.

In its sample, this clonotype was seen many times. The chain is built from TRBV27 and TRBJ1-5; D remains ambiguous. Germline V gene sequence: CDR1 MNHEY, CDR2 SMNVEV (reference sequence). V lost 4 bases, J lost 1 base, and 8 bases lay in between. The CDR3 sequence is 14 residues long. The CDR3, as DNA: TGTGCCAGCAGTTGGTCGGTCAGCAATCAGCCCCAGCATTTT. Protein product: CASSWSVSNQPQHF.

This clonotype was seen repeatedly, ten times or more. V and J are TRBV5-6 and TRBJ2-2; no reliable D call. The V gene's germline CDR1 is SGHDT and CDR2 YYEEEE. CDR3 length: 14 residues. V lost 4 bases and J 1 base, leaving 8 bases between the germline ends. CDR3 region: CASSLGLNTGELFF. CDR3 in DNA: TGTGCCAGCAGCCTCGGCCTGAACACCGGGGAGCTGTTTTTT.

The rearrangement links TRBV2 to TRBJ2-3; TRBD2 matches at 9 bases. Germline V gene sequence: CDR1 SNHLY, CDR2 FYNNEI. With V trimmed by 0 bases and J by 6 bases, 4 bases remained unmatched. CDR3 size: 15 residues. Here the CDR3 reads CASSEAAGGFDTQYF. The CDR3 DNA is TGTGCCAGCAGTGAAGCGGCGGGAGGGTTCGATACGCAGTATTTT.

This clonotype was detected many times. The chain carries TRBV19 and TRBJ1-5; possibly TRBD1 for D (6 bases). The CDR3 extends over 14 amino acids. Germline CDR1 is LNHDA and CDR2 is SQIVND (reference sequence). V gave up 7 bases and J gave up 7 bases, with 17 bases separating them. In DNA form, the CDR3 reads TGTGCCAGTAACTCCGGACAGCGAAGACAGCCCCAGCATTTT. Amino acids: CASNSGQRRQPQHF.

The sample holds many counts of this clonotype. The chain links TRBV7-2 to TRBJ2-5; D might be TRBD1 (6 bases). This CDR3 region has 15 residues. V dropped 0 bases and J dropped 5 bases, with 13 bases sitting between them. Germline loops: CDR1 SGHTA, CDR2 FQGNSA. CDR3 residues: CASSLAPQGWETQYF. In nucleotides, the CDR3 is TGTGCCAGCAGCTTAGCGCCCCAGGGGTGGGAGACCCAGTACTTC.

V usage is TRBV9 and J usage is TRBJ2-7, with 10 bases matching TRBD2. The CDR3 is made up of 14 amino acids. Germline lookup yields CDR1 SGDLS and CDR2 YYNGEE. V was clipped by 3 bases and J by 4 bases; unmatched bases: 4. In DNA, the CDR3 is TGTGCCAGCAGCGCATCTAGCGGGAGTTACGAGCAGTACTTC. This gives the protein CASSASSGSYEQYF.

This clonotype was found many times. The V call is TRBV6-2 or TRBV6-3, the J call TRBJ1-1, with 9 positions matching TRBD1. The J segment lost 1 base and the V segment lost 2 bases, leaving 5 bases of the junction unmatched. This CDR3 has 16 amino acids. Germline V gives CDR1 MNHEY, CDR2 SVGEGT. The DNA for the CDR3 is TGTGCCAGCAGTTACCCCGGGACAGGGTGGAACACTGAAGCTTTCTTT. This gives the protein CASSYPGTGWNTEAFF.

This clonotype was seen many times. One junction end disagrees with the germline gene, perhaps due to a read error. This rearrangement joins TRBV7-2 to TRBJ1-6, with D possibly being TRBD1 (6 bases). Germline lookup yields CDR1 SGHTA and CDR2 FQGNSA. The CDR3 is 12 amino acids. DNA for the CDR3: TGTGCCAGCAGCAACCACGGGACACCTCTCCACTTT. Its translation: CASSNHGTPLHF. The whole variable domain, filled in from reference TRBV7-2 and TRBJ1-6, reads GAGVSQSPSNKVTEKGKDVELRCDPISGHTALYWYRQSLGQGLEFLIYFQGNSAPDKSGLPSDRFSAERTGGSVSTLTIQRTQQEDSAVYLCASSNHGTPLHFGNGTRLTVT.

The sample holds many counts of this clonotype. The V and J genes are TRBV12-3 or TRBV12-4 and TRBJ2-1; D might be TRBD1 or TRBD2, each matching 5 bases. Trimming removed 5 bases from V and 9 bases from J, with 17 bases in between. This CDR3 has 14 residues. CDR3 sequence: CASSPQWGPTEQFF. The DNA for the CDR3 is TGTGCCAGCAGTCCGCAGTGGGGACCGACTGAGCAGTTCTTC.

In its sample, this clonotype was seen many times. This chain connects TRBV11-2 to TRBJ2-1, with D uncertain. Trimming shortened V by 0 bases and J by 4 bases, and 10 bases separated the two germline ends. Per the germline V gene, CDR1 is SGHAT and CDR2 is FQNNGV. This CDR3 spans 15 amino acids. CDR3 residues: CASSLEPINYNEQFF. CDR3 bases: TGTGCCAGCAGCTTAGAACCGATCAATTACAATGAGCAGTTCTTC.

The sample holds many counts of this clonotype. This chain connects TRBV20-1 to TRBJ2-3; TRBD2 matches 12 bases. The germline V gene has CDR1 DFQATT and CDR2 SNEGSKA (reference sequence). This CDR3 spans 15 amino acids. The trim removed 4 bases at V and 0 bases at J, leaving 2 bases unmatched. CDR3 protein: CSAIGTSGSTDTQYF. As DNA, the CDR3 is TGCAGTGCTATTGGGACTAGCGGGAGCACAGATACGCAGTATTTT.

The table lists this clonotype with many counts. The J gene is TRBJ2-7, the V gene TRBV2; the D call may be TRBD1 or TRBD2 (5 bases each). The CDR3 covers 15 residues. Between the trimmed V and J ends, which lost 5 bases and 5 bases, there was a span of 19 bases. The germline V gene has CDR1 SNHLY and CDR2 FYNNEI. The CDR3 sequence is CASSKTGRLADEQYF. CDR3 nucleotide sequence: TGTGCCAGCAGTAAAACGGGACGCCTCGCCGACGAGCAGTACTTC.

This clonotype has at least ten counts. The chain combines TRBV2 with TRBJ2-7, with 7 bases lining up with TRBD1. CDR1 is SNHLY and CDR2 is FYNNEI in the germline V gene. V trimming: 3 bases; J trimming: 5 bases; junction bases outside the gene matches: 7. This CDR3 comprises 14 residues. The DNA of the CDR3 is TGTGCCAGCAGTGAGGACAGGTGGTCCGACGAGCAGTACTTC. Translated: CASSEDRWSDEQYF.

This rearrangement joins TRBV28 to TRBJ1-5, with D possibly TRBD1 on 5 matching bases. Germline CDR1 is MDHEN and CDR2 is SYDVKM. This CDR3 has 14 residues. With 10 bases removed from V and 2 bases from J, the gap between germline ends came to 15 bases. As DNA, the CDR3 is TGTGCCACCTGGGACCGGGGAGGCAATCAGCCCCAGCATTTT. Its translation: CATWDRGGNQPQHF.

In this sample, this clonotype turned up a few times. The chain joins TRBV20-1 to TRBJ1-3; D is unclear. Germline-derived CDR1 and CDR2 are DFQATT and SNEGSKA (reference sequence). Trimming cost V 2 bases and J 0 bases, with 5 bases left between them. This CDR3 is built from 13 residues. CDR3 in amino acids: CSARHSSGNTIYF. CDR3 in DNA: TGCAGTGCTAGACATAGCTCTGGAAACACCATATATTTT.